This T cell receptor (beta chain) originates from a study of blood T cell repertoires in COVID-19. Study in general: Acute-phase and convalescent COVID-19 samples originated in the United States, Italy and Spain. Sample material is recorded as cDNA or gDNA derived from T cells, B-cell-depleted T cells, or PBMCs.

Authors' analysis steps: Reference gene primer amplification gave nucleated cell count estimates. Data came from immunoSEQ multiplex PCR; TCRdb stores just in-frame clones and leaves some out. D and trimming were read from the DNA, whereas the V and J calls and clone size are those reported in that table. The table includes some 370,000 clones, about 90% detected once. The CDR3 sequence is 16 residues long. The germline V gene encodes CDR1 MRHNA and CDR2 SNTAGT. V lost 0 bases and J lost 0, with 8 bases in between. This clonotype was sampled from a man younger than 35 with active or convalescent COVID-19. What was sequenced was peripheral blood. The V gene is TRBV6-4, the J gene TRBJ2-2; perhaps TRBD2 as D (6 bases). Written as DNA, the CDR3 is TGTGCCAGCAGTGACTCTACTAGCCCGAACACCGGGGAGCTGTTTTTT. This encodes CASSDSTSPNTGELFF.